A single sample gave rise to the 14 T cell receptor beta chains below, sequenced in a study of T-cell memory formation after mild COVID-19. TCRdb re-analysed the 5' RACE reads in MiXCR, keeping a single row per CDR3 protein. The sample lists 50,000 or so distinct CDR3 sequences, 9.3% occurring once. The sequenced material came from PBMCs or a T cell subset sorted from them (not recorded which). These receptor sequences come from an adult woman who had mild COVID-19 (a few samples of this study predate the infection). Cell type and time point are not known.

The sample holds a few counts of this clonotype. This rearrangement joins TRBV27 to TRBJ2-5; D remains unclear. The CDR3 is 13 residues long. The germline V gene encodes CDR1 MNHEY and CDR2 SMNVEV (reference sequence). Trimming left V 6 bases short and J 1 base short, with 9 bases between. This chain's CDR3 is CASRVRPQETQYF. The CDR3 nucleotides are TGTGCCAGCAGGGTCAGACCCCAAGAGACCCAGTACTTC.

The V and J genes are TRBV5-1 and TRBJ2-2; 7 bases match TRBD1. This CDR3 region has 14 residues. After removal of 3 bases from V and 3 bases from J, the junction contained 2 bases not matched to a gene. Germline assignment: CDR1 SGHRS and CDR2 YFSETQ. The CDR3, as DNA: TGCGCCAGCAGCTATACAGGGGACACCGGGGAGCTGTTTTTT. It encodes CASSYTGDTGELFF. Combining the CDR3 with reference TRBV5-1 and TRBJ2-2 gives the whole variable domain KAGVTQTPRYLIKTRGQQVTLSCSPISGHRSVSWYQQTPGQGLQFLFEYFSETQRNKGNFPGRFSGRQFSNSRSEMNVSTLELGDSALYLCASSYTGDTGELFFGEGSRLTVL.

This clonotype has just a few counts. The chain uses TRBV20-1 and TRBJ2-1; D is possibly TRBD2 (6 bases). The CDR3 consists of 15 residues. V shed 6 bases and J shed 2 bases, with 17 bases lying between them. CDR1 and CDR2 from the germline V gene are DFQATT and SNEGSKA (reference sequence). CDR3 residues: CSAGGVRSAYNEQFF. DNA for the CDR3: TGCAGTGCCGGGGGTGTCAGGTCAGCCTACAATGAGCAGTTCTTC.

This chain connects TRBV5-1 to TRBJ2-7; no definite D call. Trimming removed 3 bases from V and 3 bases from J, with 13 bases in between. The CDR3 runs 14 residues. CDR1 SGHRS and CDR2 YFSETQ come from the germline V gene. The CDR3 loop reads CASSSGNGIYEQYF. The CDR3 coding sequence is TGCGCCAGCAGCTCCGGTAACGGAATCTACGAGCAGTACTTC.

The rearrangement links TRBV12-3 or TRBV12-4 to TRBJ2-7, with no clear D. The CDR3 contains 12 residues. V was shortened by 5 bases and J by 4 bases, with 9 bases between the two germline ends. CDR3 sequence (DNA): TGTGCCAGCAGTGCCTCTAGGTACGAGCAGTACTTC. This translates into CASSASRYEQYF.

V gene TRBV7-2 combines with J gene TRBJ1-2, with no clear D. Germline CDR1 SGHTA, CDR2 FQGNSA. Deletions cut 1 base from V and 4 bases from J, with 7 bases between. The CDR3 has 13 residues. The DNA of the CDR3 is TGTGCCAGCAGCTTAGGCGTGGCCTATGGCTACACCTTC. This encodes CASSLGVAYGYTF.

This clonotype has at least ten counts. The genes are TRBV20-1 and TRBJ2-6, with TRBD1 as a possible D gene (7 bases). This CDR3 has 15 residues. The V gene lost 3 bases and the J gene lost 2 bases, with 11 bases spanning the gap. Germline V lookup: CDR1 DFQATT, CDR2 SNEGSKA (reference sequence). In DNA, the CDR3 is TGCAGTGCTAGCTCAGGGGGGCCTGGGGCCAACGTCCTGACTTTC. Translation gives CSASSGGPGANVLTF.

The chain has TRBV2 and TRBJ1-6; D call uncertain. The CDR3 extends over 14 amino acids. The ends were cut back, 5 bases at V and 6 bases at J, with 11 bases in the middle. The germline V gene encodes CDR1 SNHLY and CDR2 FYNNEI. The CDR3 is CASSYGQANSPLHF. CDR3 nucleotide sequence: TGTGCCAGCAGTTATGGCCAGGCTAATTCACCCCTCCACTTT.

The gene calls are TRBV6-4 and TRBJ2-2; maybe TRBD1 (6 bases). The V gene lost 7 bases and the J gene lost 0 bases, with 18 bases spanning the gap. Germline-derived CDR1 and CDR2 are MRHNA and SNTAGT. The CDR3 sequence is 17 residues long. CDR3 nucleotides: TGTGCCAGCACCCCCCTAGGGGGAGCATCGAACACCGGGGAGCTGTTTTTT. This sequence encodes CASTPLGGASNTGELFF.

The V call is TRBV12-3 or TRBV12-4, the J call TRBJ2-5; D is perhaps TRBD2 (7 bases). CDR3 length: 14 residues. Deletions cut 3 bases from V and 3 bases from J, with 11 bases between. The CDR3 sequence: CASSLSGGKETQYF. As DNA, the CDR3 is TGTGCCAGCAGTTTGTCGGGGGGCAAAGAGACCCAGTACTTC.

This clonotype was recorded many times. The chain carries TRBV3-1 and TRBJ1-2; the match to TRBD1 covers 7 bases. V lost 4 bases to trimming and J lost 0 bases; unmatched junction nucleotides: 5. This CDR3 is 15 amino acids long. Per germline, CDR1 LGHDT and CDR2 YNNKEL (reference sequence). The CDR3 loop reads CASSRGQAANYGYTF. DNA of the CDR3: TGTGCCAGCAGCCGCGGACAGGCAGCTAACTATGGCTACACCTTC.

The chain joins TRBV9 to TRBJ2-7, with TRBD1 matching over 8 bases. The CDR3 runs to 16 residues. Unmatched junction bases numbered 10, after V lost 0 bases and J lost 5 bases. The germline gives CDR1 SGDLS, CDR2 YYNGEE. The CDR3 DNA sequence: TGTGCCAGCAGCGTAGGAGACAGGGGTAAAAGGGACGAGCAGTACTTC. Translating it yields CASSVGDRGKRDEQYF.

Here the CDR3 DNA reads TGCAGTGCCCAACGGGACACTAGCGGCGATACGCAGTATTTT. Protein sequence: CSAQRDTSGDTQYF. V usage is TRBV20-1 and J usage is TRBJ2-3; the match to TRBD2 covers 8 bases. The CDR3 loop spans 14 amino acids. V lost 6 bases and J lost 6; bases outside the gene matches: 11. The germline V gene has CDR1 DFQATT and CDR2 SNEGSKA (reference sequence).

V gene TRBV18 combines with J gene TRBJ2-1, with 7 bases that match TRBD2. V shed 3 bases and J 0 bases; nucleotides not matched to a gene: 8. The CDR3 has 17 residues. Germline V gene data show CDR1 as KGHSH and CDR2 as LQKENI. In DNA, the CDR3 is TGTGCCAGCTCACCTTTATTTCGGGGGGACTCCTACAATGAGCAGTTCTTC. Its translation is CASSPLFRGDSYNEQFF.